This TCR beta chain stems from a study of OX40 agonist ivuxolimab in advanced cancers. Overall study: Patients were dosed with the agonistic anti-OX40 (CD134) antibody ivuxolimab. Mean age 60 years, range about 23 to 80; approximately 83% male.

Profiled with immunoSEQ multiplex PCR; TCRdb holds only in-frame clones, not every one. The sample has almost 50,000 clones; roughly four fifths are singletons. The clonotype originates from an adult with an advanced solid tumor such as melanoma, head and neck, liver or kidney cancer. This material consisted of CD4+ or CD8+ T cells sorted from blood, taken in a trial of the OX40 agonist ivuxolimab.

The CDR3 bases are TGTGCCAGCACCGAAACCACAGCCCCGCCCAGGGCTTTCTTT. Encoded protein: CASTETTAPPRAFF. The chain couples TRBV6-1 to TRBJ1-1, with D unclear. V lost 7 bases and J lost 11, with 23 bases in between. Germline CDR1 and CDR2: MNHNS and SASEGT. The CDR3 has 14 amino acids.